This is a list of T cell receptor beta chains from one sample in a study of identifying expanded T cells in peripheral blood. Using immunoSEQ multiplex PCR, the repertoire was profiled, and TCRdb retains in-frame clones only, with some absent. The sample comprises approximately 110,000 clones, about 88% of which are singletons, and about 7.7% rests with the top ten. The material sequenced was blood. All receptors derive from a person aged 18 to 75 in good health. Both conserved end residues are part of each CDR3. Each record gives: D gene, J gene, V gene, clone size, CDR3 DNA, CDR3 protein. The D gene is left open where the match is weak. Clone size is shown for a subset of rows, as once, few, many or a class of expanded clone.

D: TRBD1
J: TRBJ2-4
V: TRBV6-5
size: .
DNA: TGTGCCAGCAGCCGGGACAGGGGGCTTGAAAACATTCAGTACTTC
CDR3: CASSRDRGLENIQYF

D: .
J: TRBJ1-6
V: TRBV7-2
size: .
DNA: TGTGCCAGCAGCTTGGCCCAACCCCGTAGTCGTTCACCCCTCCACTTT
CDR3: CASSLAQPRSRSPLHF

D: .
J: TRBJ1-4
V: TRBV7-2
size: .
DNA: TGTGCCAGCAGCTTGGGGACGGTTCCAACTAATGAAAAACTGTTTTTT
CDR3: CASSLGTVPTNEKLFF

D: .
J: TRBJ2-3
V: TRBV18
size: .
DNA: TGTGCCAGCTCACCAACCTTTCCCAGCACAGATACGCAGTATTTT
CDR3: CASSPTFPSTDTQYF

D: .
J: TRBJ2-5
V: TRBV2
size: .
DNA: TGTGCCAGCAGTGCAATGTACCAAGAGACCCAGTACTTC
CDR3: CASSAMYQETQYF

D: .
J: TRBJ2-1
V: TRBV4-2
size: .
DNA: TGTGCCAGCAGCCTCGACGCGGACAATGAGCAGTTCTTC
CDR3: CASSLDADNEQFF

D: .
J: TRBJ2-3
V: TRBV5-6
size: .
DNA: TGTGCCGGAGCAAGAAGGGGGATTGCAGATACGCAGTATTTT
CDR3: CAGARRGIADTQYF

D: .
J: TRBJ2-1
V: TRBV5-5
size: .
DNA: TGTGCCAGCAGCCTGGGAGACTACAATGAGCAGTTCTTC
CDR3: CASSLGDYNEQFF

D: TRBD1
J: TRBJ1-6
V: TRBV7-2
size: .
DNA: TGTGCCAGCAGCTTCTGGGACAGCTCCTATAATTCACCCCTCCACTTT
CDR3: CASSFWDSSYNSPLHF

D: .
J: TRBJ1-5
V: TRBV18
size: .
DNA: TGTGCCAGCTCACCAACGGGGGTACCCTATCAGCCCCAGCATTTT
CDR3: CASSPTGVPYQPQHF

D: TRBD1
J: TRBJ2-6
V: TRBV7-9
size: once
DNA: TGTGCCAGCAGCTTTAGGGACAGTCTCGCTGGGGCCAACGTCCTGACTTTC
CDR3: CASSFRDSLAGANVLTF

D: TRBD2
J: TRBJ2-3
V: TRBV15
size: .
DNA: TGTGCCACCAGCAGAGATTTTGCTAGCGGGAGGGCTGGAGATACGCAGTATTTT
CDR3: CATSRDFASGRAGDTQYF

D: .
J: TRBJ1-2
V: TRBV4-1
size: .
DNA: TGCGCCAGCAGCCAAGACAGGGTCCGCGGCTACACCTTC
CDR3: CASSQDRVRGYTF

D: .
J: TRBJ1-4
V: TRBV7-9
size: .
DNA: TGTGCCAGCAGCTTATACCAGGCAACTAATGAAAAACTGTTTTTT
CDR3: CASSLYQATNEKLFF

D: .
J: TRBJ2-3
V: TRBV5-4
size: .
DNA: TGTGCCAGCAGCCCCATCTCGGGACCTTCCTCCACAGATACGCAGTATTTT
CDR3: CASSPISGPSSTDTQYF

D: .
J: TRBJ2-3
V: TRBV10-1
size: .
DNA: TGCGCCAGCAGGGCAGGGAGGACAGATACGCAGTATTTT
CDR3: CASRAGRTDTQYF

D: TRBD1
J: TRBJ1-6
V: TRBV6-5
size: .
DNA: TGTGCCAGCAGCTCTAAAGGGGGCGGTAATTCACCCCTCCACTTT
CDR3: CASSSKGGGNSPLHF

D: .
J: TRBJ1-1
V: TRBV4-3
size: few
DNA: TGCGCCAGCAGCCAAGATCTTTTGAACACTGAAGCTTTCTTT
CDR3: CASSQDLLNTEAFF

D: .
J: TRBJ1-2
V: TRBV19
size: .
DNA: TGTGCCAGTACCGGGGCGGGAGATAACTATGGCTACACCTTC
CDR3: CASTGAGDNYGYTF

D: .
J: TRBJ2-7
V: TRBV7-2
size: .
DNA: TGTGCCAGCAGCCTGCAGGGGAGTCTCGGCTACGAGCAGTACTTC
CDR3: CASSLQGSLGYEQYF

D: .
J: TRBJ1-1
V: TRBV6-5
size: .
DNA: TGTGCCAGCAGACCTAGGGGTATTGAAGCTTTCTTT
CDR3: CASRPRGIEAFF

D: TRBD1
J: TRBJ1-1
V: TRBV5-1
size: .
DNA: TGCGCCAGCAGCTCACAGACAGGGATGAACACTGAAGCTTTCTTT
CDR3: CASSSQTGMNTEAFF

D: TRBD2
J: TRBJ2-2
V: TRBV7-7
size: .
DNA: TGTGCCAGCAGCTTAAGGCCCGGGACTACTAACACCGGGGAGCTGTTTTTT
CDR3: CASSLRPGTTNTGELFF

D: TRBD1
J: TRBJ1-1
V: TRBV6-5
size: .
DNA: TGTGCCAGCAGTAGGGGACAGGGATACACTGAAGCTTTCTTT
CDR3: CASSRGQGYTEAFF

D: .
J: TRBJ1-2
V: TRBV6-5
size: .
DNA: TGTGCCAGCAGTTATTTTCGGCAGGGCTATGGCTACACCTTC
CDR3: CASSYFRQGYGYTF

D: .
J: TRBJ2-6
V: TRBV2
size: .
DNA: TGTGCCAGCAGCGACCCATCAGGGACTGGGGCCAACGTCCTGACTTTC
CDR3: CASSDPSGTGANVLTF

D: .
J: TRBJ2-1
V: TRBV5-1
size: .
DNA: TGCGCCAGCAGCTTGGGCTCGGAAGGGGGTGAGCAGTTCTTC
CDR3: CASSLGSEGGEQFF

D: .
J: TRBJ2-1
V: TRBV27
size: .
DNA: TGTGCCAGCAGTTCCTTGACAGGGAGGAATGAGCAGTTCTTC
CDR3: CASSSLTGRNEQFF

D: .
J: TRBJ2-3
V: TRBV28
size: .
DNA: TGTGCCAGCAGTTTACGCTCAGATACGCAGTATTTT
CDR3: CASSLRSDTQYF

D: .
J: TRBJ2-3
V: TRBV29-1
size: .
DNA: TGCAGCGTTGTGCGGGATGGGGATACGCAGTATTTT
CDR3: CSVVRDGDTQYF

D: TRBD1
J: TRBJ1-1
V: TRBV19
size: few
DNA: TGTGCCTGCCGCCGGGACAGTTACACTGAAGCTTTCTTT
CDR3: CACRRDSYTEAFF